This entry features one TCR beta chain sequence. Distinct nucleotide sequences in the sample also encode this CDR3. With 3 bases removed from V and 3 bases from J, the gap between germline ends came to 2 bases. CDR1 is SGHRS, CDR2 YFSETQ, per germline. The CDR3 runs 11 residues. These data come from a study of T cell responses to AZD1222 COVID-19 vaccine. The data were produced by immunoSEQ multiplex PCR, yet TCRdb's version contains in-frame clones alone and is incomplete. Here the sample spans about 160,000 clones, about nine tenths being singletons. This chain links TRBV5-1 with TRBJ2-3; D is unclear. This specimen consisted of peripheral blood, obtained on day 0 of AZD1222 vaccination. The sequence came from an adult in good health. The chain's CDR3 is CASSSTDTQYF. The DNA of the CDR3 is TGCGCCAGCAGCTCTACAGATACGCAGTATTTT.